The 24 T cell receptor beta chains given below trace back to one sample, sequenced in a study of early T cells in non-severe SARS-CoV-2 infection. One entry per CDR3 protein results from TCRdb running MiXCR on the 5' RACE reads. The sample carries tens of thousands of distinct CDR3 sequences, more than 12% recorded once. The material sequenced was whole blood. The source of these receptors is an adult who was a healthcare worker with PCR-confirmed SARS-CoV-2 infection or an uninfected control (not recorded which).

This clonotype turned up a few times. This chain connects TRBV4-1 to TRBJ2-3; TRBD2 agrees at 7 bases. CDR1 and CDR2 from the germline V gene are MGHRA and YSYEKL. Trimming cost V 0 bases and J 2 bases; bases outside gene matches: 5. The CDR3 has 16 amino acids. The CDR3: CASSQDWEGPTDTQYF. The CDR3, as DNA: TGCGCCAGCAGCCAAGATTGGGAGGGGCCCACAGATACGCAGTATTTT.

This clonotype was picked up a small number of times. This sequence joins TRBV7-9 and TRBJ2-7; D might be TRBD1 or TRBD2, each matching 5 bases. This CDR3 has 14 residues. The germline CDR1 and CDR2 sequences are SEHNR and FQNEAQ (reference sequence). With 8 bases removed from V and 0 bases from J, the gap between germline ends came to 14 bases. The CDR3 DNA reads TGTGCCAGCGGGGGAGTTGGGACCTCCTACGAGCAGTACTTC. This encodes CASGGVGTSYEQYF. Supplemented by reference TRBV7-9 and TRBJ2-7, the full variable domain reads DTGVSQNPRHKITKRGQNVTFRCDPISEHNRLYWYRQTLGQGPEFLTYFQNEAQLEKSRLLSDRFSAERPKGSFSTLEIQRTEQGDSAMYLCASGGVGTSYEQYFGPGTRLTVT.

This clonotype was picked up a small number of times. This chain's CDR3 is CSAGGTGVDETQYF. DNA for the CDR3: TGCAGCGCCGGGGGGACAGGGGTTGATGAGACCCAGTACTTC. The V call is TRBV29-1, the J call TRBJ2-5, with 10 bases fitting TRBD1. With 7 bases clipped from V and 5 bases from J, the junction kept 10 bases outside the gene matches. This CDR3 has 14 residues. Germline assignment: CDR1 SQVTM and CDR2 ANQGSEA.

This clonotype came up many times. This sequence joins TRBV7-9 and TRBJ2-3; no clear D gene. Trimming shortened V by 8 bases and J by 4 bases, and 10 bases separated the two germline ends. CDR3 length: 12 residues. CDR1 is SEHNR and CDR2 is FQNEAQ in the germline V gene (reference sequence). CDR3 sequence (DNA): TGTGCCAGCGGGCAAGGCCCAGATACGCAGTATTTT. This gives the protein CASGQGPDTQYF.

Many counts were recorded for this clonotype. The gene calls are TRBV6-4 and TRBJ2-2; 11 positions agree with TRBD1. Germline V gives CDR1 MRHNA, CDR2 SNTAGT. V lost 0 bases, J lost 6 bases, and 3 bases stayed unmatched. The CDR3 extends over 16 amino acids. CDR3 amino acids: CASSDSPGQGAGELFF. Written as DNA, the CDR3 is TGTGCCAGCAGTGACTCTCCGGGACAGGGGGCCGGGGAGCTGTTTTTT.

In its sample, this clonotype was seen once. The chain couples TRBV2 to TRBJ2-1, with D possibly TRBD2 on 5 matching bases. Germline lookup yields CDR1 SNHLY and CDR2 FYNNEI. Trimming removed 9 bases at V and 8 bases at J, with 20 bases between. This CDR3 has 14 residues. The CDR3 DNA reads TGTGCCAGACTTCCCGGGATTAACAGAGATGAGCAGTTCTTC. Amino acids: CARLPGINRDEQFF.

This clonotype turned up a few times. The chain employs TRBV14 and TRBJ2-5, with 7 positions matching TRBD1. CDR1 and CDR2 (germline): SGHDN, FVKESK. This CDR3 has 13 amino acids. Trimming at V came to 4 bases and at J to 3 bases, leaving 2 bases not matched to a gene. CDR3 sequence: CASSRTGEETQYF. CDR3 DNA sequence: TGTGCCAGCAGCCGAACAGGGGAAGAGACCCAGTACTTC.

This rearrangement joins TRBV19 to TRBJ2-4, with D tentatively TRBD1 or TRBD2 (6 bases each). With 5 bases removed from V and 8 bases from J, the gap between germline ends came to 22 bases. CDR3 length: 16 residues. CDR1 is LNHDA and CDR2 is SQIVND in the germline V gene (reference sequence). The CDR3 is CASSPLGWGARDIQYF. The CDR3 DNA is TGTGCCAGTAGTCCTTTAGGATGGGGGGCGCGAGACATTCAGTACTTC. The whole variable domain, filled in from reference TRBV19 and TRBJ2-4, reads DGGITQSPKYLFRKEGQNVTLSCEQNLNHDAMYWYRQDPGQGLRLIYYSQIVNDFQKGDIAEGYSVSREKKESFPLTVTSAQKNPTAFYLCASSPLGWGARDIQYFGAGTRLSVL.

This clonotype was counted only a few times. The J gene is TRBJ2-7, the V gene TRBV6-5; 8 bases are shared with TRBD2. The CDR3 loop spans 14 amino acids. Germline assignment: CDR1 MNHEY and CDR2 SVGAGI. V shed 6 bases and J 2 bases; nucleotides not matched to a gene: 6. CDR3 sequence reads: CASSRRGGTYEQYF. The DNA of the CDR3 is TGTGCCAGCAGCCGCCGGGGGGGAACCTACGAGCAGTACTTC.

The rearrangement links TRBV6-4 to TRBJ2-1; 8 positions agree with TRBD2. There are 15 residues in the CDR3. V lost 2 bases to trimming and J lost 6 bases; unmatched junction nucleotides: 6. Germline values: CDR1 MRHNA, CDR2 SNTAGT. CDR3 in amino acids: CASSDMSGSGNEQFF. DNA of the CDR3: TGTGCCAGCAGTGACATGAGCGGGAGTGGCAATGAGCAGTTCTTC.

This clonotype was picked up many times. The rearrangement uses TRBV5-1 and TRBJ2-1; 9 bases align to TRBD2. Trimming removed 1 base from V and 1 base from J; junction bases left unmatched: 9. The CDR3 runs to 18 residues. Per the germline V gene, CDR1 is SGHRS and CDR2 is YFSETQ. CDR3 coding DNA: TGCGCCAGCAGCTTGTCCCCCAGGACTAGCGCTTCCTACAATGAGCAGTTCTTC. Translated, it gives CASSLSPRTSASYNEQFF.

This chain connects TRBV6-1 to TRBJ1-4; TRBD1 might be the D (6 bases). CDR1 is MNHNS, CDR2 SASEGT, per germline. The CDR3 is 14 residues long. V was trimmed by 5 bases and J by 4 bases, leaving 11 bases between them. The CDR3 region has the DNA TGTGCCAGCAGTCTTGGGGGCGTTAATGAAAAACTGTTTTTT. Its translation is CASSLGGVNEKLFF.

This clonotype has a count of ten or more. The CDR3 sequence: CASSGEAETQYF. The CDR3 DNA sequence: TGTGCCAGCAGCGGCGAGGCAGAGACCCAGTACTTC. The chain uses TRBV7-6 and TRBJ2-5; D is uncertain. Germline V CDR1 and CDR2: SGHVS, FNYEAQ. CDR3 length: 12 residues. The V end lost 5 bases, the J end lost 4 bases, and 8 bases lay between the germline ends.

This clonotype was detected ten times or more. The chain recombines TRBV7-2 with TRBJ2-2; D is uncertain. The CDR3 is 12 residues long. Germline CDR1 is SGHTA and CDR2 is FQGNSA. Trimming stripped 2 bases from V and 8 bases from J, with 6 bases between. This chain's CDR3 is CASSLSLGELFF. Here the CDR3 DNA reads TGTGCCAGCAGCTTAAGCTTAGGGGAGCTGTTTTTT.

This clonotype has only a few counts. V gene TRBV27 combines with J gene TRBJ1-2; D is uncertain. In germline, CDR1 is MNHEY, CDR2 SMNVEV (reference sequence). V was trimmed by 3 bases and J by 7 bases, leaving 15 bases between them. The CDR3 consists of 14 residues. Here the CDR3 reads CASSFIAQAAGYTF. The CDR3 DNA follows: TGTGCCAGCAGTTTCATAGCTCAGGCTGCTGGCTACACCTTC.

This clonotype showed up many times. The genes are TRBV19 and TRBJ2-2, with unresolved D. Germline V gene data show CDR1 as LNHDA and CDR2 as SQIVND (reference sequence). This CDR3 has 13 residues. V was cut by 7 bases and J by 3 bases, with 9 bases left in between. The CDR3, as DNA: TGTGCCAGTACCTCGGTATACACCGGGGAGCTGTTTTTT. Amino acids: CASTSVYTGELFF.

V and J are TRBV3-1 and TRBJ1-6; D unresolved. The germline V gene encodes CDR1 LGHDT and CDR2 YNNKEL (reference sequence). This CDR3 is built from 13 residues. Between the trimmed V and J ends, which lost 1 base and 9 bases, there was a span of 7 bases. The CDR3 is CASSQGGGSPLHF. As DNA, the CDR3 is TGTGCCAGCAGCCAAGGGGGAGGTTCACCCCTCCACTTT.

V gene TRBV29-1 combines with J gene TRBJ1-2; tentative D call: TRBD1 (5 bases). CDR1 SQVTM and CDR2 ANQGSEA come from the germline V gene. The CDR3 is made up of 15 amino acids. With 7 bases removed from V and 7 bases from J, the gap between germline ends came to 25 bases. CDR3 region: CSAGGVGPNRGGYTF. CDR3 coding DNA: TGCAGCGCGGGCGGGGTTGGCCCCAATAGGGGTGGCTACACCTTC.

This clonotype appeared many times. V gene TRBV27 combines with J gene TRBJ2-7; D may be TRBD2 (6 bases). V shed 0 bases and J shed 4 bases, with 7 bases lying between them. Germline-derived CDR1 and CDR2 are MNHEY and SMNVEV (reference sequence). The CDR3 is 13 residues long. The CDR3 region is CASSLSGGYEQYF. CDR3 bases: TGTGCCAGCAGTTTATCCGGGGGATACGAGCAGTACTTC.

The CDR3 loop is CASSRASAGNEQFF. The CDR3 DNA follows: TGTGCCAGCTCACGGGCCTCGGCCGGGAATGAGCAGTTCTTC. The gene calls are TRBV18 and TRBJ2-1, with D hard to call. Trimming shortened V by 4 bases and J by 7 bases, and 14 bases separated the two germline ends. Per germline, CDR1 KGHSH and CDR2 LQKENI. The CDR3 covers 14 residues.

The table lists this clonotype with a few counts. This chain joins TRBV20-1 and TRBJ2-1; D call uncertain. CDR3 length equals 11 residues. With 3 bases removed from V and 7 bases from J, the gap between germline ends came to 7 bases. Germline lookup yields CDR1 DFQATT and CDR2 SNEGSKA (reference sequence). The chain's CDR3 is CSASFRNEQFF. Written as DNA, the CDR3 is TGCAGTGCTAGTTTCCGGAATGAGCAGTTCTTC.

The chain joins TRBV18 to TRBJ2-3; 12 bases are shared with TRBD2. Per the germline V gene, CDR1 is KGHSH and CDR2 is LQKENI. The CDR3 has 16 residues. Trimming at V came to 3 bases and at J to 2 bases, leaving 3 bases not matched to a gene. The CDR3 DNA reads TGTGCCAGCTCACCGACTAGCGGGGGACTCACAGATACGCAGTATTTT. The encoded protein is CASSPTSGGLTDTQYF. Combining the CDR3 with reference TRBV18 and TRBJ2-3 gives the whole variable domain NAGVMQNPRHLVRRRGQEARLRCSPMKGHSHVYWYRQLPEEGLKFMVYLQKENIIDESGMPKERFSAEFPKEGPSILRIQQVVRGDSAAYFCASSPTSGGLTDTQYFGPGTRLTVL.

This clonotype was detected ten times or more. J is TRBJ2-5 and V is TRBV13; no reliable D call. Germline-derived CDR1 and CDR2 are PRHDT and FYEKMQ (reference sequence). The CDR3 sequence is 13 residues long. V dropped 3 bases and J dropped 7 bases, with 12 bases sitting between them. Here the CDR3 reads CASSLVSPATQYF. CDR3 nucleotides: TGTGCCAGCAGCTTGGTTAGTCCCGCGACCCAGTACTTC.

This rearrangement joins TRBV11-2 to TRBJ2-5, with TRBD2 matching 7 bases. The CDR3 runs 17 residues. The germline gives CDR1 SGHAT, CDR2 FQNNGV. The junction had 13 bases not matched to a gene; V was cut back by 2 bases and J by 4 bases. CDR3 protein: CASSLRPDPGGGETQYF. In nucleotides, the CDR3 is TGTGCCAGCAGCTTACGTCCGGACCCGGGAGGTGGAGAGACCCAGTACTTC.